Shown below are 3 T cell receptor beta chains from a single sample sequenced in a study of T cells in Graves' hyperthyroidism and ophthalmopathy (dated by TCRdb to between 2017 and 2020). Library method: multiplex PCR. Sequencing was performed on an Illumina HiSeq 2000. The TCR beta CDR3 regions were amplified from the RNA transcripts. The TCR CDR3 was subjected to a first round of RT-PCR using the HTBI primer set and the Qiagen OneStep RT-PCR kit. TCRdb reran the public reads through fastp at Q25 and MiXCR, keeping productive beta chains. Every CDR3 protein is listed once, alongside the most common genes and DNA of its rows. Counted in this sample were approximately 640,000 distinct CDR3 sequences; around 16% of them appeared once. The ten largest make up over 3.5% of the sample. Sequenced input: blood. The source is a woman aged 25 to 45 with Graves' hyperthyroidism.

This sequence joins TRBV20-1 and TRBJ1-2; D remains unclear. The length of the CDR3 is 11 residues. V shed 2 bases and J shed 9 bases, with 10 bases lying between them. The germline CDR1 and CDR2 sequences are DFQATT and SNEGSKA (reference sequence). The chain's CDR3 is CSARFVESYTF. CDR3 bases: TGCAGTGCTAGATTCGTCGAGAGCTACACCTTC.

This clonotype was detected many times. This chain links TRBV27 with TRBJ2-7; a possible D gene is TRBD1 (6 bases). V gave up 5 bases and J gave up 3 bases, with 11 bases separating them. This CDR3 is built from 13 residues. Germline V gene data show CDR1 as MNHEY and CDR2 as SMNVEV (reference sequence). CDR3 residues: CASSNTGNYEQYF. CDR3 nucleotides: TGTGCCAGCAGTAACACAGGGAACTACGAGCAGTACTTC.

This clonotype appeared many times. The rearrangement uses TRBV28 and TRBJ2-7; weak D call: TRBD1 (6 bases). Germline CDR1 MDHEN, CDR2 SYDVKM. CDR3 length equals 12 residues. The CDR3 DNA reads TGTGTCCCCTCCGGGACATTGTACGAGCAGTACTTC. This encodes CVPSGTLYEQYF.